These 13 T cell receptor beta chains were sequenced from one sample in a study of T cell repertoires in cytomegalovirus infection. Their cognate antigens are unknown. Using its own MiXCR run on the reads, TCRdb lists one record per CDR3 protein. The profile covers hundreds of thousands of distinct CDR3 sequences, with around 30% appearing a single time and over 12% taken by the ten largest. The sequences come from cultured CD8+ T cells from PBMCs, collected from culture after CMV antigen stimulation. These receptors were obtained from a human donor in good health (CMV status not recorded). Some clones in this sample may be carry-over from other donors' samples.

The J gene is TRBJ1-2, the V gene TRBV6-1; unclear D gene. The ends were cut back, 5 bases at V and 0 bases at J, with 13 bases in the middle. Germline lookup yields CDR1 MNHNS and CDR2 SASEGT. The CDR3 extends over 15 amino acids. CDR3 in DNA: TGTGCCAGCAGTCGGACCCTAGAGGCTAACTATGGCTACACCTTC. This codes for CASSRTLEANYGYTF.

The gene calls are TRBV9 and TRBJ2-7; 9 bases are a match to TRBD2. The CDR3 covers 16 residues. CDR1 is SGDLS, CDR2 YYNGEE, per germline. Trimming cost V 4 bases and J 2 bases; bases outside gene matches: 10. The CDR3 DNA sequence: TGTGCCAGCAGCCCCCGCGGGGGGGGAATACCCTACGAGCAGTACTTC. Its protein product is CASSPRGGGIPYEQYF.

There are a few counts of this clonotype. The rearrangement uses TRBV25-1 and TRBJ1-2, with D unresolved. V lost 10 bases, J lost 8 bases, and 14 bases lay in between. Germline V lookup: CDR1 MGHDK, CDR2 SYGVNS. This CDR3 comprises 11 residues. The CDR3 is CATPLFNGYTF. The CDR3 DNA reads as TGTGCCACTCCTCTATTCAACGGCTACACCTTC.

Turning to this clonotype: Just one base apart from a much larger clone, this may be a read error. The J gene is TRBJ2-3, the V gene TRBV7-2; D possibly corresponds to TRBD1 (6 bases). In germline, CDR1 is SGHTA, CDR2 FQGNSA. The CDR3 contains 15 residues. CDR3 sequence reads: CVSSPQGWVTDTQYF. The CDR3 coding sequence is TGTGTCAGCAGCCCCCAGGGGTGGGTAACAGATACGCAGTATTTT. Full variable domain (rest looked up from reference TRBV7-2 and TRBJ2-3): GAGVSQSPSNKVTEKGKDVELRCDPISGHTALYWYRQSLGQGLEFLIYFQGNSAPDKSGLPSDRFSAERTGGSVSTLTIQRTQQEDSAVYLCVSSPQGWVTDTQYFGPGTRLTVL.

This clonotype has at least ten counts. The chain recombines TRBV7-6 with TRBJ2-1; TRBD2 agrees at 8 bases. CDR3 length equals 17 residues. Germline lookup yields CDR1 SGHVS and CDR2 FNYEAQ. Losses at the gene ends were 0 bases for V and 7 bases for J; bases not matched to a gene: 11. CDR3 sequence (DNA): TGTGCCAGCAGCTTAGCGCCTCTCGGGGGGGCGTGGAATGAGCAGTTCTTC. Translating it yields CASSLAPLGGAWNEQFF.

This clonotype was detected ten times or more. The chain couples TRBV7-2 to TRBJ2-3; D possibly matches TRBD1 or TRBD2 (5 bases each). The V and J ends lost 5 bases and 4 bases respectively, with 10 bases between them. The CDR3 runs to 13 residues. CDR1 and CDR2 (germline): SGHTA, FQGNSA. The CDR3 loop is CASSQEGPDTQYF. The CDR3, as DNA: TGTGCCAGCAGCCAAGAGGGGCCAGATACGCAGTATTTT.

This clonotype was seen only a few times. Here the CDR3 DNA reads TGTGCCAGCAGTAGGACTAGCGGATATGCGGCAGATACGCAGTATTTT. Residues: CASSRTSGYAADTQYF. V is TRBV6-5 and J is TRBJ2-3, with 10 bases matching TRBD2. CDR3 length equals 16 residues. Losses at the gene ends were 5 bases for V and 4 bases for J; bases not matched to a gene: 9. Germline V gene sequence: CDR1 MNHEY, CDR2 SVGAGI.

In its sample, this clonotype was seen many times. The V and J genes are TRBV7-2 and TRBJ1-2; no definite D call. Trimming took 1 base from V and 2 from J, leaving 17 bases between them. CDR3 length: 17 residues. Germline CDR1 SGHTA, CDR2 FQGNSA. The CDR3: CASSLGVGGQTNYGYTF. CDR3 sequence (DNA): TGTGCCAGCAGCTTAGGGGTTGGCGGGCAGACAAACTATGGCTACACCTTC.

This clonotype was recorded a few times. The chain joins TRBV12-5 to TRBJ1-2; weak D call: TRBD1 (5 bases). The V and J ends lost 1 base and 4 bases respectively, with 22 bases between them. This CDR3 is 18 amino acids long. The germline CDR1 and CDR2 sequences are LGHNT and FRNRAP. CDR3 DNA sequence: TGTGCTAGTGGTTTGGCCCGGACCGGGACCGAATTTCTCTATGGCTACACCTTC. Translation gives CASGLARTGTEFLYGYTF. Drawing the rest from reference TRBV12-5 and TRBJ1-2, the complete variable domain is DARVTQTPRHKVTEMGQEVTMRCQPILGHNTVFWYRQTMMQGLELLAYFRNRAPLDDSGMPKDRFSAEMPDATLATLKIQPSEPRDSAVYFCASGLARTGTEFLYGYTFGSGTRLTVV.

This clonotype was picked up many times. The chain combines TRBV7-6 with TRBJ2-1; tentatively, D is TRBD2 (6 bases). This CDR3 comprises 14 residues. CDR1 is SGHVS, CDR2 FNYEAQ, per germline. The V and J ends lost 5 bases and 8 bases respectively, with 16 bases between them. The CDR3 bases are TGTGCCAGCAGCCCTCCCACTAGCAACGATGAGCAGTTCTTC. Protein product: CASSPPTSNDEQFF.

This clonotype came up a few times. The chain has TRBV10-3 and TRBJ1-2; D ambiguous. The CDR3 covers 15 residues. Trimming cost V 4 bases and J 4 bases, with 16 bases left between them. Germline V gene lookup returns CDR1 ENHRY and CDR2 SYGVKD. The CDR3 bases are TGTGCCATCAGTGTTGGAGAGTCATTGGGCTATGGCTACACCTTC. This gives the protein CAISVGESLGYGYTF.

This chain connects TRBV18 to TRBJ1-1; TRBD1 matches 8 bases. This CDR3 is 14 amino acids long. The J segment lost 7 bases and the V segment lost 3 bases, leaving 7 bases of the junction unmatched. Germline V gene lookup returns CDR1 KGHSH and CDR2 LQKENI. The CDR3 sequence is CASSPTGVGFEAFF. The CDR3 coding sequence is TGTGCCAGCTCACCGACAGGGGTTGGGTTTGAAGCTTTCTTT.

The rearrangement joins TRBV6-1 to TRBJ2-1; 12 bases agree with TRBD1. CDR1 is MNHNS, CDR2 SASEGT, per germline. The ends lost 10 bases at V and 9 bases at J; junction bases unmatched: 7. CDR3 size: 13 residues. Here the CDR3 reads CANKGTGGGEQFF. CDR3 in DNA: TGTGCCAACAAGGGGACAGGGGGCGGTGAGCAGTTCTTC.